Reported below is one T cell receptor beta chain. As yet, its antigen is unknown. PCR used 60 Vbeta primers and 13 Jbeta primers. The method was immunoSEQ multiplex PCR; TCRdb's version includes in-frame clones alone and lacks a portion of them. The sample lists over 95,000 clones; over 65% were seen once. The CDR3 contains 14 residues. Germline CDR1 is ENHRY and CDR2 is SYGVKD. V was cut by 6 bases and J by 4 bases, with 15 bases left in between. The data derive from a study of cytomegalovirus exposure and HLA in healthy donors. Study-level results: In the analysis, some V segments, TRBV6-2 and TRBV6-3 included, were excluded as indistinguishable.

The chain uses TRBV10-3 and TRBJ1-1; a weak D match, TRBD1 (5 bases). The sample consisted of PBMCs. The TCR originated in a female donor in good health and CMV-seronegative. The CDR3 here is CAIRSDWGGTEAFF. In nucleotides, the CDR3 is TGTGCCATCAGATCCGACTGGGGGGGCACTGAAGCTTTCTTT.